Below, 6 T cell receptor beta chains from the same sample are listed, as sequenced in a study of metastatic and nonmetastatic thyroid tumors. Among the patients, none had received any treatment before thyroid surgery. Through MiXCR, TCRdb re-clonotyped the PCR reads. The sample holds over 12,000 clones, roughly 30% seen once. Material for sequencing was tumor tissue. These receptors were collected from a female donor with papillary thyroid cancer or a benign thyroid nodule (not recorded which). Some clones in this sample may be carry-over from other donors' samples.

This clone qualifies as medium-sized. The V and J genes are TRBV20-1 and TRBJ2-1; 8 bases line up with TRBD2. This CDR3 region has 15 residues. Germline V gives CDR1 DFQATT, CDR2 SNEGSKA (reference sequence). The V segment lost 0 bases and the J segment 4 bases; nucleotides outside the gene matches: 5. The CDR3 coding sequence is TGCAGTGCTAGAGATCTGGCGGGAGGTTACAATGAGCAGTTCTTC. Translation gives CSARDLAGGYNEQFF.

Notes on this clone: Other DNA sequences within the sample encode an identical CDR3. CDR3 in amino acids: CASSQDWRQGDTEAFF. For the CDR3, the DNA is TGTGCCAGCAGCCAAGATTGGAGGCAGGGGGACACTGAAGCTTTCTTT. The chain is built from TRBV4-2 and TRBJ1-1; TRBD1 matches at 7 bases. V lost 0 bases to trimming and J lost 3 bases; unmatched junction nucleotides: 7. The CDR3 sequence is 16 residues long. CDR1 is LGHNA and CDR2 is YNFKEQ in the germline V gene.

This clone was seen more than once but under ten times. The V and J genes are TRBV27 and TRBJ1-6; TRBD1 might be the D (6 bases). V dropped 1 base and J dropped 4 bases, with 11 bases sitting between them. The CDR3 has 16 residues. Looked up from germline, CDR1 is MNHEY and CDR2 is SMNVEV (reference sequence). The CDR3 reads CASSLFAGVYNSPLHF. The CDR3 DNA sequence: TGTGCCAGCAGTTTATTCGCAGGGGTTTATAATTCACCCCTCCACTTT.

Only a few counts were recorded for this clone. The rearrangement links TRBV6-1 to TRBJ2-1; 8 nucleotides agree with TRBD2. CDR1 is MNHNS, CDR2 SASEGT, per germline. The CDR3 loop spans 16 amino acids. After removal of 7 bases from V and 0 bases from J, the junction contained 8 bases not matched to a gene. The CDR3 DNA sequence: TGTGCCAGCAACCGAGCGGGAGTCGTCTCCTACAATGAGCAGTTCTTC. Amino acids: CASNRAGVVSYNEQFF.

This clone was seen ten or more times. V and J are TRBV4-3 and TRBJ1-2, with D unclear. The CDR3 extends over 15 amino acids. Germline V gene lookup returns CDR1 LGHNA and CDR2 YSLEER. V lost 0 bases and J lost 4, with 12 bases in between. This CDR3 reads CASSQDWKATYGYTF. The CDR3 region has the DNA TGCGCCAGCAGCCAAGATTGGAAGGCCACCTATGGCTACACCTTC.

This clone was recorded many times. This sequence joins TRBV2 and TRBJ2-3, with a possible D match to TRBD2 (6 bases). Trimming removed 4 bases at V and 4 bases at J, with 15 bases between. Germline lookup yields CDR1 SNHLY and CDR2 FYNNEI. The CDR3 consists of 15 residues. The DNA of the CDR3 is TGTGCCAGCAGTGTCCGGGAGTCGGGCCCAGATACGCAGTATTTT. Amino acid sequence: CASSVRESGPDTQYF.